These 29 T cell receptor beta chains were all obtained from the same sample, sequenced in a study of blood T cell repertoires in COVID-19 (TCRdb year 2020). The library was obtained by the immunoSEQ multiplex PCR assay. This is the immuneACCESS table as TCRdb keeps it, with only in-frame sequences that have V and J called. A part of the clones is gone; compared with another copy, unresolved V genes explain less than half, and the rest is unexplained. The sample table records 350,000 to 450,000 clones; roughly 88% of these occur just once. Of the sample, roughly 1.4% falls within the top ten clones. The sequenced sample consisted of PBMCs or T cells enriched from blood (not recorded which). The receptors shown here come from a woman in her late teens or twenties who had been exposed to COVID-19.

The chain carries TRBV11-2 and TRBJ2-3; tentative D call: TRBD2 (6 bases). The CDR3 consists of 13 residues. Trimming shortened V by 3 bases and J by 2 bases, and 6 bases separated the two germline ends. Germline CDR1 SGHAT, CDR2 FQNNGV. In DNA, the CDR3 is TGTGCCAGCAGCTTGGACTACACAGATACGCAGTATTTT. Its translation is CASSLDYTDTQYF.

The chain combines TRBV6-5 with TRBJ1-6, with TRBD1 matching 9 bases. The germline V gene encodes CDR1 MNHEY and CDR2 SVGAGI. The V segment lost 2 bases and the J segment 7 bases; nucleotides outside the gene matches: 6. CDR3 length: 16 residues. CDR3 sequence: CASSYHKDRGNSPLHF. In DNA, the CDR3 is TGTGCCAGCAGTTACCATAAGGACAGGGGCAATTCACCCCTCCACTTT.

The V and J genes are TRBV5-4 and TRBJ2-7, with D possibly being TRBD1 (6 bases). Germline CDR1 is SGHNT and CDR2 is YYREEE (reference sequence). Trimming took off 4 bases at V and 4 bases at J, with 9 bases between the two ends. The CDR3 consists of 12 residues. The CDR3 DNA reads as TGTGCCAGCAGCAAACAGGGTTACGAGCAGTACTTC. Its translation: CASSKQGYEQYF.

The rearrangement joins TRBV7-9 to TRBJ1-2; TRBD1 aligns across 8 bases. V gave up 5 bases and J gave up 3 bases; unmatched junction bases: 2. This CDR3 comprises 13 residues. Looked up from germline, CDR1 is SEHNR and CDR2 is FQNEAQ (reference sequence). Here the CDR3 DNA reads TGTGCCAGCAGCCAGGGACAGGACTATGGCTACACCTTC. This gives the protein CASSQGQDYGYTF.

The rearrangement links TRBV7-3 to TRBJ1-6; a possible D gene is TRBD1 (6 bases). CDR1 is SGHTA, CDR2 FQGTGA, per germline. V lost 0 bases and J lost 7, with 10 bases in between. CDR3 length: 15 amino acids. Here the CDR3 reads CASSLTTGWNSPLHF. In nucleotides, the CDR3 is TGTGCCAGCAGCTTAACTACAGGGTGGAATTCACCCCTCCACTTT.

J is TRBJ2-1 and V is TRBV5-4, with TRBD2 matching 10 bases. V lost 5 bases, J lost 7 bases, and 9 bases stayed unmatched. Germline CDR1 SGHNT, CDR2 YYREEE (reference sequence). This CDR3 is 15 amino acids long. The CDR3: CASRAGTSVLNEQFF. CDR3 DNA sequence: TGTGCCAGCAGGGCCGGGACTAGCGTCCTGAATGAGCAGTTCTTC.

CDR3 nucleotide sequence: TGTGCCAGCAGCGACCACAGGGACGAGCAGTACTTC. Its protein product is CASSDHRDEQYF. The rearrangement uses TRBV9 and TRBJ2-7, with TRBD1 as a possible D gene (6 bases). Trimming left V 3 bases short and J 5 bases short, with 9 bases between. The CDR3 consists of 12 residues. The germline CDR1 and CDR2 sequences are SGDLS and YYNGEE.

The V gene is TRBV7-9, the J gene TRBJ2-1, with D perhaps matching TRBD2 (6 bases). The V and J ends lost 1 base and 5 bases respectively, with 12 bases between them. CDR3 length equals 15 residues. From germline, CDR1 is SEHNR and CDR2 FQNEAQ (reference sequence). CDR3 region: CASSLVWDSHNEQFF. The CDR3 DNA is TGTGCCAGCAGCTTAGTGTGGGACTCGCACAATGAGCAGTTCTTC.

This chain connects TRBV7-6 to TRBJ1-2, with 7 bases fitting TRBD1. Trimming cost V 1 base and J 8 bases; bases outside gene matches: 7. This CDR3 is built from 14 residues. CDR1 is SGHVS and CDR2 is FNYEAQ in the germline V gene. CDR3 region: CASSLEQGIGGYTF. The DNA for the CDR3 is TGTGCCAGCAGCTTAGAACAGGGGATTGGCGGCTACACCTTC.

Here the CDR3 reads CATRGSGTANAGELFF. CDR3 coding DNA: TGTGCCACCAGAGGTTCGGGGACTGCGAATGCCGGGGAGCTGTTTTTT. This chain links TRBV24-1 with TRBJ2-2; TRBD2 is a possible D gene (6 bases). Germline values: CDR1 KGHDR, CDR2 SFDVKD. Trimming removed 7 bases from V and 6 bases from J, with 20 bases in between. CDR3 length: 16 residues.

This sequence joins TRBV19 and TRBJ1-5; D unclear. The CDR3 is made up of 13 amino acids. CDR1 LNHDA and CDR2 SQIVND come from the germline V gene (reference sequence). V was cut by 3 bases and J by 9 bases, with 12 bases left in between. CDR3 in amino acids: CASSMVPRGPQHF. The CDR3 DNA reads TGTGCCAGTAGTATGGTCCCGCGGGGGCCCCAGCATTTT.

CDR3 amino acids: CASSLSRDYGYTF. CDR3 nucleotides: TGTGCCAGCAGCCTCTCTAGAGACTATGGCTACACCTTC. This chain joins TRBV3-1 (or the pseudogene TRBV3-2) and TRBJ1-2; D is unresolved. Trimming left V 4 bases short and J 3 bases short, with 9 bases between. This CDR3 is 13 amino acids long. Germline V gives CDR1 LGHDT, CDR2 YNNKEL (reference sequence).

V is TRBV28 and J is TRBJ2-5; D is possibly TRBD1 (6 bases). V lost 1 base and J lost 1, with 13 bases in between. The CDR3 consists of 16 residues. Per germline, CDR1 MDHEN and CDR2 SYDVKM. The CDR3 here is CASSLLGEGGQETQYF. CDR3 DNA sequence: TGTGCCAGCAGTTTATTGGGGGAAGGGGGCCAAGAGACCCAGTACTTC. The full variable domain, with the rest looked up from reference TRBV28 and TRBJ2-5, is DVKVTQSSRYLVKRTGEKVFLECVQDMDHENMFWYRQDPGLGLRLIYFSYDVKMKEKGDIPEGYSVSREKKERFSLILESASTNQTSMYLCASSLLGEGGQETQYFGPGTRLLVL.

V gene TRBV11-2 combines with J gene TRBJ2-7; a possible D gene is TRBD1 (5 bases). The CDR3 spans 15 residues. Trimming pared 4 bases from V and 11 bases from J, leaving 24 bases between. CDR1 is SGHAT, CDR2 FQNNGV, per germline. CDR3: CASSSQPLQNKGEYF. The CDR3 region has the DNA TGTGCCAGCAGCTCCCAGCCTCTCCAGAACAAAGGGGAGTACTTC.

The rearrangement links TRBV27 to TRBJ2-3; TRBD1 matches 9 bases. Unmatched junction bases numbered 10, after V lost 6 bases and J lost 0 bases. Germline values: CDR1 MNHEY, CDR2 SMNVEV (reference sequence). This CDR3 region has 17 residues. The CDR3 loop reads CASSRDRVTTSTDTQYF. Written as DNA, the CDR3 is TGTGCCAGCAGCCGGGACAGGGTGACAACTAGCACAGATACGCAGTATTTT.

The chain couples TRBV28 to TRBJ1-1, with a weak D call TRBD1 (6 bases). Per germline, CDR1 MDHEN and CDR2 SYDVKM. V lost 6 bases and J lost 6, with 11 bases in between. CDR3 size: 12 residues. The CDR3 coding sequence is TGTGCCAGCAGGGAAAACAGGGCTGAAGCTTTCTTT. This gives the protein CASRENRAEAFF.

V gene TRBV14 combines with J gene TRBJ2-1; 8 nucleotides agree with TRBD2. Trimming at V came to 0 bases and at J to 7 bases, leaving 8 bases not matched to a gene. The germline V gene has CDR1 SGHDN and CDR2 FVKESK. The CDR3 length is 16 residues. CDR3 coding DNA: TGTGCCAGCAGCCAAGATCACGGGAGGGAGCTGAATGAGCAGTTCTTC. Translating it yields CASSQDHGRELNEQFF.

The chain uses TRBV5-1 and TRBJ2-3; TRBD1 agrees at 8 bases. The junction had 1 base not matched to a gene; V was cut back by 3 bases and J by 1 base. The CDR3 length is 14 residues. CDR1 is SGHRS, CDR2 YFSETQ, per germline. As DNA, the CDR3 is TGCGCCAGCAGCTCGACAGGGGGCACAGATACGCAGTATTTT. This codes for CASSSTGGTDTQYF.

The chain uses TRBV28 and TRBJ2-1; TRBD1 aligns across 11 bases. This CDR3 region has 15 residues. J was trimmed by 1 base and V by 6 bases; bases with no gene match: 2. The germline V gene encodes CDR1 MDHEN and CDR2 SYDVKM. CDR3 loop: CASRGDRGSYNEQFF. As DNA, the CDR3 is TGTGCCAGCAGAGGGGACAGGGGGTCCTACAATGAGCAGTTCTTC.

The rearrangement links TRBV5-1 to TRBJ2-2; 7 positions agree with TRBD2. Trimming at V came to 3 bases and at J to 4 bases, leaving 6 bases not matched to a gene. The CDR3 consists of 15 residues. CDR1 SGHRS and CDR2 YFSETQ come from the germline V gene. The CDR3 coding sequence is TGCGCCAGCAGCTCCTGGGAGGGCGTCACCGGGGAGCTGTTTTTT. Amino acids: CASSSWEGVTGELFF. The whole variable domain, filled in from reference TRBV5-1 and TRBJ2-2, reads KAGVTQTPRYLIKTRGQQVTLSCSPISGHRSVSWYQQTPGQGLQFLFEYFSETQRNKGNFPGRFSGRQFSNSRSEMNVSTLELGDSALYLCASSSWEGVTGELFFGEGSRLTVL.

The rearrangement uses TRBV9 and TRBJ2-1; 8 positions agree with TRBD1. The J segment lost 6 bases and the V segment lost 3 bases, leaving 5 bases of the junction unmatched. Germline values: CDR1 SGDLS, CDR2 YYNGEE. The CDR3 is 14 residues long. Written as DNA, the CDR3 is TGTGCCAGCAGCGGGACAGGGTTTGTCAATGAGCAGTTCTTC. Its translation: CASSGTGFVNEQFF.

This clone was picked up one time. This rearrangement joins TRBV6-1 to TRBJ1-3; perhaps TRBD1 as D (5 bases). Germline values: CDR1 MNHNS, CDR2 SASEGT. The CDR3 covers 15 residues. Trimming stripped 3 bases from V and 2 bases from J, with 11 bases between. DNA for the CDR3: TGTGCCAGCAGTGACGGGGGTTGGGCTGGAAACACCATATATTTT. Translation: CASSDGGWAGNTIYF.

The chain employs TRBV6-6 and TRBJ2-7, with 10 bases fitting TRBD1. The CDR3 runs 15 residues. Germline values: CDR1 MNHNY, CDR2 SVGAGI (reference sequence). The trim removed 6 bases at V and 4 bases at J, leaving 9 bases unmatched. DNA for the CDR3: TGTGCCAGCAGAGCAGGACAGGGGGTGTCGTACGAGCAGTACTTC. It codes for CASRAGQGVSYEQYF.

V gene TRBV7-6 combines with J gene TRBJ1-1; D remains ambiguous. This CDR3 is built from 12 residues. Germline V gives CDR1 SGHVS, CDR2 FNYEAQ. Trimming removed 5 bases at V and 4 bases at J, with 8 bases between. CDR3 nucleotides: TGTGCCAGCAGCCGACTCCCCACTGAAGCTTTCTTT. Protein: CASSRLPTEAFF.

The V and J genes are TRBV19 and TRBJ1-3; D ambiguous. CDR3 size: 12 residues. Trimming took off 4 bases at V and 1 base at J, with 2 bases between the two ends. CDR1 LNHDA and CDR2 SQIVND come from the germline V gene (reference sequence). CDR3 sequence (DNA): TGTGCCAGTAGTACTTCTGGAAACACCATATATTTT. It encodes CASSTSGNTIYF. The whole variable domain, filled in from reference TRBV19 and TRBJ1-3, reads DGGITQSPKYLFRKEGQNVTLSCEQNLNHDAMYWYRQDPGQGLRLIYYSQIVNDFQKGDIAEGYSVSREKKESFPLTVTSAQKNPTAFYLCASSTSGNTIYFGEGSWLTVV.

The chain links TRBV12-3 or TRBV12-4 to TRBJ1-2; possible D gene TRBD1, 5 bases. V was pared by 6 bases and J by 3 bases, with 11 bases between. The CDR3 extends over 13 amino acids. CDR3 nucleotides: TGTGCCAGCAGGATGACAGAATACTATGGCTACACCTTC. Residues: CASRMTEYYGYTF.

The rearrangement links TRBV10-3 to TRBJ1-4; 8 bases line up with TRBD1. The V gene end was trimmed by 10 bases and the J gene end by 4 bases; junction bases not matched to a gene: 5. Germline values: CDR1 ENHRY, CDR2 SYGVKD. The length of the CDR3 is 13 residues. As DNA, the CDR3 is TGTGCCACGAGGACAGGGATTAATGAAAAACTGTTTTTT. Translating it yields CATRTGINEKLFF.

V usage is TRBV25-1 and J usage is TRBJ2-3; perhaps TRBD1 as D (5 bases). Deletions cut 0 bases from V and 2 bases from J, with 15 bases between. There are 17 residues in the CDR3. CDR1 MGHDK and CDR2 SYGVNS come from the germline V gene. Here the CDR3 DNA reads TGTGCCAGCAGTGAATATGGGGCAGGCATATCCACAGATACGCAGTATTTT. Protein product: CASSEYGAGISTDTQYF.

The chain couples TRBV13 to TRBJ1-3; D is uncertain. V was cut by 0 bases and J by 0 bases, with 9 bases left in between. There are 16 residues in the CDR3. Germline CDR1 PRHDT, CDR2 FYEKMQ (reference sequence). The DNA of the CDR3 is TGTGCCAGCAGCTTAGGGCGGGGAGGCTCTGGAAACACCATATATTTT. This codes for CASSLGRGGSGNTIYF.